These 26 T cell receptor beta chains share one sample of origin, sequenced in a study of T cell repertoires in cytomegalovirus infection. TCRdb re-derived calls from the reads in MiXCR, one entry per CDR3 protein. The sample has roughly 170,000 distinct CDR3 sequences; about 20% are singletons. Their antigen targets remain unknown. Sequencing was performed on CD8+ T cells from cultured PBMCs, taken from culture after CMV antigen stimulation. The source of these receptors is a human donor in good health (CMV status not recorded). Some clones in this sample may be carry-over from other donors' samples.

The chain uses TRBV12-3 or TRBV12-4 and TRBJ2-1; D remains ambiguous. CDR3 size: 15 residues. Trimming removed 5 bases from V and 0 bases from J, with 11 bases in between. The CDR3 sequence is CASSQSPSSYNEQFF. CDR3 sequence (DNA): TGTGCCAGCAGTCAGTCACCGAGCTCCTACAATGAGCAGTTCTTC.

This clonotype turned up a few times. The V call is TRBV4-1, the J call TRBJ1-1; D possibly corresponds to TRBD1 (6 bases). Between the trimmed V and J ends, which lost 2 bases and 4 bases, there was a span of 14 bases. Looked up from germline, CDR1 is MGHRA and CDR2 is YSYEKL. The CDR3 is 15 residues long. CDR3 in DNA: TGCGCCAGCAGCCAATCAAGGGGGGCGAGCACTGAAGCTTTCTTT. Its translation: CASSQSRGASTEAFF.

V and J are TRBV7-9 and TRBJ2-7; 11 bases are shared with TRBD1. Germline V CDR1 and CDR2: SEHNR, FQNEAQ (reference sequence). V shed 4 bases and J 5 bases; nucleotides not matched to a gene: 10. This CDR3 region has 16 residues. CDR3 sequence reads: CASSSRTGGILDEQYF. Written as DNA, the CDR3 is TGTGCCAGCAGCTCACGGACAGGGGGCATCCTAGACGAGCAGTACTTC.

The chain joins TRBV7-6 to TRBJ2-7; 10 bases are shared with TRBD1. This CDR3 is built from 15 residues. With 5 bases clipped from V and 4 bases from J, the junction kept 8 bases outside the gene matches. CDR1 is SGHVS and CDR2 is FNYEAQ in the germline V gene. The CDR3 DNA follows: TGTGCCAGCAGCCCAGGGGGGACAGGGGTATACGAGCAGTACTTC. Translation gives CASSPGGTGVYEQYF.

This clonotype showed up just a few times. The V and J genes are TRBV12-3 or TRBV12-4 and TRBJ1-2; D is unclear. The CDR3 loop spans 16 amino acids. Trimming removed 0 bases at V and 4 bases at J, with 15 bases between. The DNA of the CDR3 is TGTGCCAGCAGTTTAGCACTAAGAGGGCCAGGCTATGGCTACACCTTC. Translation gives CASSLALRGPGYGYTF.

CDR3 DNA: TGCGCCAGCAGCCAAGCGGGGGGCAGGGGACGGGACTTTAACTATGGCTACACCTTC. Its translation: CASSQAGGRGRDFNYGYTF. The chain couples TRBV4-1 to TRBJ1-2; D possibly corresponds to TRBD1 (6 bases). Germline assignment: CDR1 MGHRA and CDR2 YSYEKL. The V and J ends lost 1 base and 1 base respectively, with 22 bases between them. The CDR3 sequence is 19 residues long.

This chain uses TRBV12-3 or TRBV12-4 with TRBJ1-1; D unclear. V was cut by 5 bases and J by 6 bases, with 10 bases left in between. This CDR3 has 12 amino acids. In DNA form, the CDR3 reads TGTGCCAGCAGTGAAGGTGTTCCTGAAGCTTTCTTT. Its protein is CASSEGVPEAFF.

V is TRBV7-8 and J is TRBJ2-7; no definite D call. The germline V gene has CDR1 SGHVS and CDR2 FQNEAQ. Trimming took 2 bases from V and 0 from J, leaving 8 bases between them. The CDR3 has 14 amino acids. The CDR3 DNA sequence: TGTGCCAGCAGCTTAAGCCAAAGCTCCTACGAGCAGTACTTC. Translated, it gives CASSLSQSSYEQYF.

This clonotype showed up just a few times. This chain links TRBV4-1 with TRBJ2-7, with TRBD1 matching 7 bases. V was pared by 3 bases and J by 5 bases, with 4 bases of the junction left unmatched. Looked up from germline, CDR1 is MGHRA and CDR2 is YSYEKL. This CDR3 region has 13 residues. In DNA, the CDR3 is TGCGCCAGCAGCCAGAAGACAGGGCACGAGCAGTACTTC. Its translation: CASSQKTGHEQYF.

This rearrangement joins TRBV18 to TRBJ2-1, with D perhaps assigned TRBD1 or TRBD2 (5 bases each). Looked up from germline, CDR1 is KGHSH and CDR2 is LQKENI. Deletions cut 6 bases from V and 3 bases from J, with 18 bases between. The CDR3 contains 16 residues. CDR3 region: CASSPTGTLSYNEQFF. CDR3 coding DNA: TGTGCCAGCTCCCCCACCGGGACCCTCAGCTACAATGAGCAGTTCTTC.

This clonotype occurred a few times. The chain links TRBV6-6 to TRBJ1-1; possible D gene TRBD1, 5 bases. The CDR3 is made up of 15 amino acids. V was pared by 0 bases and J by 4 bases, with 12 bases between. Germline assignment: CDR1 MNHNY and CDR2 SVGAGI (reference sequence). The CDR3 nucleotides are TGTGCCAGCAGTTACTCGAAGGGGTCCGGCACTGAAGCTTTCTTT. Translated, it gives CASSYSKGSGTEAFF.

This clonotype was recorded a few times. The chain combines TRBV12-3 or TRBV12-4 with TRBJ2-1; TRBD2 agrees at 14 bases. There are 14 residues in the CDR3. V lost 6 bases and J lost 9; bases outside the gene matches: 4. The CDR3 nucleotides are TGTGCCAGCAGCAGGGGACTAGCGGGGGCTGAGCAGTTCTTC. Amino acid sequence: CASSRGLAGAEQFF.

The CDR3 sequence: CASSEAPRWSTEAFF. As DNA, the CDR3 is TGTGCCAGCAGTGAAGCGCCGAGGTGGAGCACTGAAGCTTTCTTT. This chain joins TRBV6-1 and TRBJ1-1; unclear D gene. Germline assignment: CDR1 MNHNS and CDR2 SASEGT. The length of the CDR3 is 15 residues. The V end was cut by 0 bases, the J end by 4 bases, with 12 bases between.

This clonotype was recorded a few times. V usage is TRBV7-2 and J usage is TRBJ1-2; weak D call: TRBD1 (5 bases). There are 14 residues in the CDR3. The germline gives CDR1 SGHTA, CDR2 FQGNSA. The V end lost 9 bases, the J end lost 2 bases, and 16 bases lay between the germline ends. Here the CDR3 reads CASDSGILNYGYTF. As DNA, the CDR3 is TGTGCCAGTGACTCAGGGATCTTGAACTATGGCTACACCTTC. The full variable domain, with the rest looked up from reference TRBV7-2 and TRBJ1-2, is GAGVSQSPSNKVTEKGKDVELRCDPISGHTALYWYRQSLGQGLEFLIYFQGNSAPDKSGLPSDRFSAERTGGSVSTLTIQRTQQEDSAVYLCASDSGILNYGYTFGSGTRLTVV.

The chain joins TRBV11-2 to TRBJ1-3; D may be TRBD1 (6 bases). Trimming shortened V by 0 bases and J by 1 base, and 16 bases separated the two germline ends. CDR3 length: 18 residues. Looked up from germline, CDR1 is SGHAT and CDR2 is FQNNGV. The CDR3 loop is CASSLDGSGQISGNTIYF. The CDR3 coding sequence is TGTGCCAGCAGCTTAGATGGTTCAGGACAGATTTCTGGAAACACCATATATTTT. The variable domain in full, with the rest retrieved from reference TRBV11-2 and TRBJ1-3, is EAGVAQSPRYKIIEKRQSVAFWCNPISGHATLYWYQQILGQGPKLLIQFQNNGVVDDSQLPKDRFSAERLKGVDSTLKIQPAKLEDSAVYLCASSLDGSGQISGNTIYFGEGSWLTVV.

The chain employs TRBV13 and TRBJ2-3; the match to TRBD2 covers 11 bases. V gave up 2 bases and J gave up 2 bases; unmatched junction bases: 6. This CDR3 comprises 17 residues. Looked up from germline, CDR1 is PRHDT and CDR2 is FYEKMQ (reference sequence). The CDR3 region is CASSLSLAGGITDTQYF. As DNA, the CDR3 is TGTGCCAGCAGCTTAAGTCTAGCGGGGGGAATCACAGATACGCAGTATTTT.

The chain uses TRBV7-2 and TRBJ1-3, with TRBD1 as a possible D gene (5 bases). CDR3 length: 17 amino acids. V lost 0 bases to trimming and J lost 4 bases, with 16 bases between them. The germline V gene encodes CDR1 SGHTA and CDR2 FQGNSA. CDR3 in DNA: TGTGCCAGCAGCTTAGCGCTAGACAGAGGGGACGGAAACACCATATATTTT. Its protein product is CASSLALDRGDGNTIYF. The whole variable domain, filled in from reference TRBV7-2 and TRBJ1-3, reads GAGVSQSPSNKVTEKGKDVELRCDPISGHTALYWYRQSLGQGLEFLIYFQGNSAPDKSGLPSDRFSAERTGGSVSTLTIQRTQQEDSAVYLCASSLALDRGDGNTIYFGEGSWLTVV.

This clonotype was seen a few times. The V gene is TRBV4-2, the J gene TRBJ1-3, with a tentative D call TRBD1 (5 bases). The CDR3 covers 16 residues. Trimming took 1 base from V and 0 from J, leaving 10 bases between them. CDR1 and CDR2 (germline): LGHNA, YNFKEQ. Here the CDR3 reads CASSQVGTSSGNTIYF. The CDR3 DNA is TGTGCCAGCAGCCAAGTAGGGACGAGCTCTGGAAACACCATATATTTT.

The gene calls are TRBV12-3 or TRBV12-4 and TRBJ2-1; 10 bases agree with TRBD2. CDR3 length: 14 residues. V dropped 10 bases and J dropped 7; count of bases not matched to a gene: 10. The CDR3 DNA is TGTGCCATCATGGGGGCTAGCGGGGGTAATGAGCAGTTCTTC. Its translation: CAIMGASGGNEQFF.

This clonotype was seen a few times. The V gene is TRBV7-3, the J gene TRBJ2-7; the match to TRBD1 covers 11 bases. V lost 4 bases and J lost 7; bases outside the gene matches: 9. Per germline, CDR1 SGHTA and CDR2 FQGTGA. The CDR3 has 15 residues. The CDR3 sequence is CASSWGQGGAFEQYF. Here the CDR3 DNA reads TGTGCCAGCAGCTGGGGACAGGGGGGGGCTTTTGAGCAGTACTTC. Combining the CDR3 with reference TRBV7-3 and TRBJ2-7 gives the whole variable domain GAGVSQTPSNKVTEKGKYVELRCDPISGHTALYWYRQSLGQGPEFLIYFQGTGAADDSGLPNDRFFAVRPEGSVSTLKIQRTERGDSAVYLCASSWGQGGAFEQYFGPGTRLTVT.

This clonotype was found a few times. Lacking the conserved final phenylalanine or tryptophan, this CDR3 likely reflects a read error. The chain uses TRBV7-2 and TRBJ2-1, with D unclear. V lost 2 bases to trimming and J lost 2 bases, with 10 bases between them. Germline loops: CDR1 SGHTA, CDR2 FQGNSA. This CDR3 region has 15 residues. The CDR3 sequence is CASSLSPAPYNEQFS. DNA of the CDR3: TGTGCCAGCAGCTTATCCCCCGCCCCCTACAATGAGCAGTTCTCC.

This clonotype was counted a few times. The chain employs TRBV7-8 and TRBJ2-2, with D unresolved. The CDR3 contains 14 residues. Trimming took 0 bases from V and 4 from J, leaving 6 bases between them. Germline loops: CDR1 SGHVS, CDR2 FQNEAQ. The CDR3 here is CASSLAPGTGELFF. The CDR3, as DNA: TGTGCCAGCAGCTTAGCGCCCGGCACCGGGGAGCTGTTTTTT. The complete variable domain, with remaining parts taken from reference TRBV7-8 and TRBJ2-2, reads GAGVSQSPRYKVAKRGQDVALRCDPISGHVSLFWYQQALGQGPEFLTYFQNEAQLDKSGLPSDRFFAERPEGSVSTLKIQRTQQEDSAVYLCASSLAPGTGELFFGEGSRLTVL.

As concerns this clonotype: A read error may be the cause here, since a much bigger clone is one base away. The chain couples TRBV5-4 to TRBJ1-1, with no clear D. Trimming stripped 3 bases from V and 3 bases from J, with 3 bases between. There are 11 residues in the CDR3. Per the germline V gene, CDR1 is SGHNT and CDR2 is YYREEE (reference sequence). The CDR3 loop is CASSSDTEAFF. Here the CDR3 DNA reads TGTGCCAGCAGCTCGGACACTGAAGCTTTCTTT.

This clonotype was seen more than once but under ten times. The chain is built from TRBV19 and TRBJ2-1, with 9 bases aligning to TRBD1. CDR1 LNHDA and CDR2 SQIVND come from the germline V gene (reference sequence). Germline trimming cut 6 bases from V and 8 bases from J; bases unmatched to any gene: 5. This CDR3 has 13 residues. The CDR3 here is CASSWTGEHEQFF. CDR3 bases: TGTGCCAGTAGCTGGACAGGGGAGCATGAGCAGTTCTTC.

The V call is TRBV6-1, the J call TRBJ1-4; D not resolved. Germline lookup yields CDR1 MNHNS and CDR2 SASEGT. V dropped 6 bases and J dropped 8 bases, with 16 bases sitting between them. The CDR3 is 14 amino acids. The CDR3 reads CASRAALLGEKLFF. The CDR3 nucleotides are TGTGCCAGCAGGGCGGCCCTGCTAGGGGAAAAACTGTTTTTT.

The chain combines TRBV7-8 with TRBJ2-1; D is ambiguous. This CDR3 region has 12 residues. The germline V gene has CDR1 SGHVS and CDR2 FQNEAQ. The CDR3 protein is CAGSESLNEQFF. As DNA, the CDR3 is TGTGCGGGCAGTGAGTCTCTAAACGAGCAGTTCTTC.